This T cell receptor (beta chain) was observed in a study of T cell repertoires in cytomegalovirus infection. Using its own MiXCR run on the reads, TCRdb lists one record per CDR3 protein. The sample lists around 300,000 distinct CDR3 sequences, less than 25% occurring once. A remark on this clonotype: Its cognate antigen is unknown.

Germline-derived CDR1 and CDR2 are MNHEY and SVGEGT. The CDR3 runs 14 residues. The trim removed 7 bases at V and 5 bases at J, leaving 6 bases unmatched. The chain couples TRBV6-2 or TRBV6-3 to TRBJ2-4; 9 nucleotides line up with TRBD2. The TCR sequence derives from a human donor in good health (CMV status not recorded). Some clones in this sample may be carry-over from other donors' samples. The specimen comprised cultured PBMCs, sampled from culture after CMV antigen stimulation. CDR3 nucleotide sequence: TGTGCCAGCACCTTACTAGCGGGTGAAAACATTCAGTACTTC. Translating it yields CASTLLAGENIQYF.